These T cell receptor beta chains were read from a single sample in a study of T cells in Graves' hyperthyroidism and ophthalmopathy. TCRdb itself ran the multiplex PCR reads through MiXCR, one entry per CDR3 protein. Altogether around 700,000 distinct CDR3 sequences are present, about 35% being singletons, with the ten largest covering around 29%. The specimen was blood. These receptors all stem from a middle-aged woman with Graves' hyperthyroidism. Each CDR3 is given with its conserved first and last residue. Each record gives: J gene, D gene, V gene, clone size, CDR3 protein, CDR3 DNA. D genes are given only for firm matches. Part of the rows lack a size; the others show once, few, many or a class for expanded clones.

j_call: TRBJ2-7
d_call: NA
v_call: TRBV7-9
clone_size: NA
cdr3_aa: CASSGPGERYEQYF
cdr3_nt: TGTGCCAGCAGCGGGCCAGGGGAGCGGTACGAGCAGTACTTC

j_call: TRBJ2-5
d_call: TRBD2
v_call: TRBV12-3/TRBV12-4
clone_size: NA
cdr3_aa: CASSLGRGGSSLGETQYF
cdr3_nt: TGTGCCAGCAGTTTAGGGCGGGGGGGTTCCAGCCTCGGGGAGACCCAGTACTTC

j_call: TRBJ1-6
d_call: NA
v_call: TRBV7-8
clone_size: NA
cdr3_aa: CAGSLIRSDNSPLHF
cdr3_nt: TGTGCCGGCAGCCTGATTCGGAGCGATAATTCACCCCTCCACTTT

j_call: TRBJ1-2
d_call: NA
v_call: TRBV4-1
clone_size: few
cdr3_aa: CASSQYQGANYGYTF
cdr3_nt: TGCGCCAGCAGCCAATACCAGGGAGCCAACTATGGCTACACCTTC

j_call: TRBJ1-1
d_call: TRBD1
v_call: TRBV10-2
clone_size: NA
cdr3_aa: CASWRQGNTEAFF
cdr3_nt: TGCGCCAGCTGGAGACAGGGTAACACTGAAGCTTTCTTT

j_call: TRBJ1-5
d_call: NA
v_call: TRBV27
clone_size: NA
cdr3_aa: CASSWNSNQPRHF
cdr3_nt: TGTGCCAGCAGTTGGAATAGCAATCAGCCCCGGCATTTT

j_call: TRBJ1-4
d_call: NA
v_call: TRBV7-2
clone_size: NA
cdr3_aa: CASSLEGAANEKLFF
cdr3_nt: TGTGCCAGCAGCTTGGAAGGGGCGGCTAATGAAAAACTGTTTTTT

j_call: TRBJ1-2
d_call: NA
v_call: TRBV6-5
clone_size: few
cdr3_aa: CATKIEGGGYTF
cdr3_nt: TGTGCCACCAAAATAGAAGGCGGTGGCTACACCTTC

j_call: TRBJ2-3
d_call: NA
v_call: TRBV20-1
clone_size: few
cdr3_aa: CSASGAPDTQYF
cdr3_nt: TGCAGTGCCTCGGGAGCTCCAGATACGCAGTATTTT

j_call: TRBJ2-5
d_call: NA
v_call: TRBV6-9
clone_size: few
cdr3_aa: CASKFGLGTQYF
cdr3_nt: TGTGCCAGCAAATTCGGGCTCGGGACCCAGTACTTC

j_call: TRBJ1-6
d_call: TRBD1
v_call: TRBV2
clone_size: NA
cdr3_aa: CASSGRDRVLAYNSPLHF
cdr3_nt: TGTGCCAGCAGCGGCCGGGACAGGGTCTTGGCCTATAATTCACCCCTCCACTTT

j_call: TRBJ1-3
d_call: NA
v_call: TRBV7-9
clone_size: many
cdr3_aa: CASSLVSGPTVGNTIYF
cdr3_nt: TGTGCCAGCAGCTTAGTGAGTGGGCCGACAGTTGGAAACACCATATATTTT

j_call: TRBJ1-1
d_call: NA
v_call: TRBV11-3
clone_size: NA
cdr3_aa: CASSSHYEGGTEAFF
cdr3_nt: TGTGCCAGCAGCTCGCACTATGAAGGTGGCACTGAAGCTTTCTTT

j_call: TRBJ2-5
d_call: NA
v_call: TRBV7-2
clone_size: NA
cdr3_aa: CASSWAGAGETQYF
cdr3_nt: TGTGCCAGCAGCTGGGCAGGGGCAGGGGAGACCCAGTACTTC

j_call: TRBJ2-2
d_call: NA
v_call: TRBV9
clone_size: NA
cdr3_aa: CASGAPNTGELFF
cdr3_nt: TGTGCCAGCGGGGCGCCGAACACCGGGGAGCTGTTTTTT

j_call: TRBJ1-1
d_call: NA
v_call: TRBV29-1
clone_size: many
cdr3_aa: CSVLPPGVTEAFF
cdr3_nt: TGCAGCGTCCTCCCCCCCGGGGTGACTGAAGCTTTCTTT

j_call: TRBJ2-3
d_call: NA
v_call: TRBV5-1
clone_size: NA
cdr3_aa: CASSLVGTPSTDTQYF
cdr3_nt: TGCGCCAGCAGCTTGGTCGGGACCCCTAGCACAGATACGCAGTATTTT

j_call: TRBJ1-5
d_call: NA
v_call: TRBV12-3/TRBV12-4
clone_size: few
cdr3_aa: CASSGLISISNQPQHF
cdr3_nt: TGTGCCAGCAGTGGCCTGATCTCGATTAGCAATCAGCCCCAGCATTTT

j_call: TRBJ1-2
d_call: NA
v_call: TRBV15
clone_size: NA
cdr3_aa: CATSSLLLYGYTF
cdr3_nt: TGTGCCACCAGCAGTTTATTACTTTATGGCTACACCTTC

j_call: TRBJ1-2
d_call: NA
v_call: TRBV5-4
clone_size: NA
cdr3_aa: CASSSAPGRENYGYTF
cdr3_nt: TGTGCCAGCAGCTCCGCCCCTGGCAGGGAAAACTATGGCTACACCTTC

j_call: TRBJ2-2
d_call: NA
v_call: TRBV10-3
clone_size: few
cdr3_aa: CASSRPLYGELFF
cdr3_nt: TGTGCCAGCAGCCGCCCATTATACGGGGAGCTGTTTTTT

j_call: TRBJ1-1
d_call: NA
v_call: TRBV6-5
clone_size: many
cdr3_aa: CASGTVNTEAFF
cdr3_nt: TGTGCCAGTGGGACGGTGAACACTGAAGCTTTCTTT

j_call: TRBJ1-4
d_call: NA
v_call: TRBV15
clone_size: NA
cdr3_aa: CATSAGAATNEKLFF
cdr3_nt: TGTGCCACCAGCGCCGGGGCTGCAACTAATGAAAAACTGTTTTTT

j_call: TRBJ1-2
d_call: NA
v_call: TRBV20-1
clone_size: NA
cdr3_aa: CSARRDTQNYGYTF
cdr3_nt: TGCAGTGCTAGGAGGGACACCCAGAACTATGGCTACACCTTC

j_call: TRBJ1-1
d_call: NA
v_call: TRBV20-1
clone_size: NA
cdr3_aa: CSARDGEEVTEAFF
cdr3_nt: TGCAGTGCTAGAGACGGGGAAGAAGTCACTGAAGCTTTCTTT

j_call: TRBJ1-1
d_call: NA
v_call: TRBV9
clone_size: many
cdr3_aa: CASSVAQVTEAFF
cdr3_nt: TGTGCCAGCAGCGTTGCACAGGTCACTGAAGCTTTCTTT

j_call: TRBJ1-6
d_call: NA
v_call: TRBV11-1
clone_size: NA
cdr3_aa: CASSQTGTNVSPLHF
cdr3_nt: TGTGCCAGCAGCCAGACCGGGACAAACGTCTCACCCCTCCACTTT

j_call: TRBJ1-5
d_call: NA
v_call: TRBV10-2
clone_size: few
cdr3_aa: CASRSLYGPNQPQHF
cdr3_nt: TGTGCCAGCAGGTCCCTCTACGGGCCTAATCAGCCCCAGCATTTT

j_call: TRBJ1-2
d_call: TRBD1
v_call: TRBV6-6
clone_size: NA
cdr3_aa: CASSYTETGNYGYTF
cdr3_nt: TGTGCCAGCAGTTACACCGAGACAGGGAACTATGGCTACACCTTC

j_call: TRBJ1-2
d_call: TRBD1
v_call: TRBV25-1
clone_size: NA
cdr3_aa: CASSEGPPGQGTPYGYTF
cdr3_nt: TGTGCCAGCAGTGAAGGGCCGCCGGGACAGGGGACTCCTTATGGCTACACCTTC

j_call: TRBJ1-2
d_call: NA
v_call: TRBV6-2/TRBV6-3
clone_size: NA
cdr3_aa: CASSLQGLLGYTF
cdr3_nt: TGTGCCAGCAGTCTACAGGGATTACTGGGCTACACCTTC

j_call: TRBJ2-2
d_call: NA
v_call: TRBV25-1
clone_size: NA
cdr3_aa: CASSESRGGTGELFF
cdr3_nt: TGTGCCAGCAGTGAATCCAGGGGGGGGACCGGGGAGCTGTTTTTT

j_call: TRBJ1-1
d_call: NA
v_call: TRBV19
clone_size: NA
cdr3_aa: CASSKSARAPKGAFF
cdr3_nt: TGTGCCAGTAGTAAAAGCGCCCGGGCCCCAAAAGGGGCTTTCTTT

j_call: TRBJ1-2
d_call: NA
v_call: TRBV24-1
clone_size: many
cdr3_aa: CATSQGLYGYTF
cdr3_nt: TGTGCCACCAGCCAGGGACTCTATGGCTACACCTTC

j_call: TRBJ1-2
d_call: TRBD1
v_call: TRBV9
clone_size: many
cdr3_aa: CASTYSGTGDGYTF
cdr3_nt: TGTGCCAGCACCTACTCCGGGACAGGGGATGGCTACACCTTC

j_call: TRBJ1-2
d_call: NA
v_call: TRBV11-2
clone_size: many
cdr3_aa: CASSLSYGQGNGYTF
cdr3_nt: TGTGCCAGCAGCTTAAGTTACGGGCAGGGAAATGGCTACACCTTC